The text below deals with one TCR beta chain. One end of the junction does not line up with germline, which may come from a read error. This specimen belongs to a study of tumor-infiltrating lymphocytes in primary liver carcinoma. Both RNA and DNA were isolated together from about 21-30 mg of bulk tissue that had not been sorted. A primer matching the constant region was used to make TCR beta cDNA from 450 to 500 ng of total RNA. Generation of the TCR beta libraries relied on three nested multiplex PCR rounds using slightly modified ARM-PCR. It was with TRBV1-TRBV30 forward primers and a C-beta reverse primer that the first two PCR rounds were run, at around 9 cycles each. TCRdb fed the multiplex PCR reads into MiXCR, producing one record per CDR3 protein. The data contain tens of thousands of distinct CDR3 sequences, approximately 74% of them singletons. CDR1 is SGHRS and CDR2 is YFSETQ in the germline V gene. This CDR3 comprises 15 residues.

This clonotype was sampled from a man between 40 and 49 years old with primary liver carcinoma and hepatitis B virus infection. Sequenced material: liver tumor tissue from sampling region 4. Stated subset: tumor region T4, right-lateral pole. V usage is TRBV5-1 and J usage is TRBJ2-2; TRBD1 aligns across 7 bases. The CDR3 region is CVRSDRVPNTGELFF. Here the CDR3 DNA reads TGCGTCAGAAGCGACAGGGTCCCGAACACAGGGGAGTTGTTTTTT. Based on the CDR3 plus reference TRBV5-1 and TRBJ2-2, the full variable domain is KAGVTQTPRYLIKTRGQQVTLSCSPISGHRSVSWYQQTPGQGLQFLFEYFSETQRNKGNFPGRFSGRQFSNSRSEMNVSTLELGDSALYLCVRSDRVPNTGELFFGEGSRLTVL.